A selection of T cell receptor beta chains follows, all from one sample in a study of beta chain features in type 1 diabetes. Assay: immunoSEQ multiplex PCR; the TCRdb copy retains only in-frame clones and omits some. The table includes roughly 180,000 clones, roughly 8% detected once. Input material: central memory CD4+ T cells from blood. The source of these receptors is a woman between 40 and 50 years old with type 1 diabetes. CDR3s include the opening cysteine and the closing phenylalanine or tryptophan. D genes are given only for firm matches. Not all rows give a size; the values are once, few, many and, for expanded clones, a class.

j_call | clone_size | cdr3_length | d_call | v_call | cdr3_nt | cdr3_aa
TRBJ2-1 | few | 13 | - | TRBV7-7 | TGTGCCAGCAGCTTAGCCTCAGGAGGTGAGCAGTTCTTC | CASSLASGGEQFF
TRBJ1-4 | few | 17 | - | TRBV7-8 | TGTGCCAGCAGCGGCCGTTCCGCCGCGGCCCTGGATGAAAAACTGTTTTTT | CASSGRSAAALDEKLFF
TRBJ1-5 | - | 15 | TRBD1 | TRBV18 | TGTGCCAGCTCACCAGAGACAGGGGTAGACCAGCCCCAGCATTTT | CASSPETGVDQPQHF
TRBJ2-6 | few | 14 | TRBD1 | TRBV9 | TGTGCCACTGGAACAGGGGACGGGGCCAACGTCCTGACTTTC | CATGTGDGANVLTF
TRBJ2-3 | - | 13 | - | TRBV5-1 | TGCGCCAGCAGCTCCCAGGGGGGAGGTACGCAGTATTTT | CASSSQGGGTQYF
TRBJ1-1 | - | 14 | TRBD1 | TRBV28 | TGTGCCAGCAGTTTGGACAGGGTTCGGACTGAAGCTTTCTTT | CASSLDRVRTEAFF
TRBJ2-3 | few | 17 | TRBD2 | TRBV29-1 | TGCAGCGGAGACCTGGGACTAGCGGGGGGACTCACAGATACGCAGTATTTT | CSGDLGLAGGLTDTQYF
TRBJ2-1 | few | 17 | TRBD2 | TRBV4-3 | TGCGCCAGCAGCCAAGCTACTAGCGCGAGCTCCTACAATGAGCAGTTCTTC | CASSQATSASSYNEQFF
TRBJ1-6 | - | 15 | - | TRBV7-9 | TGTGCCAGCAGCTTAGCGCTGGCAGGGGATTCACCCCTCCACTTT | CASSLALAGDSPLHF
TRBJ1-1 | - | 17 | TRBD1 | TRBV27 | TGTGCCAGCAGTTTCTGGCAGGGGGCGAGGGTCGGGACTGAAGCTTTCTTT | CASSFWQGARVGTEAFF
TRBJ2-1 | many | 12 | - | TRBV29-1 | TGCAGCGTTGACAAAGCGTACAATGAGCAGTTCTTC | CSVDKAYNEQFF
TRBJ2-2 | few | 16 | - | TRBV7-9 | TGTGCCAGCAGCCCCTCTCACTCATCGGGTCCCGGGGAGCTGTTTTTT | CASSPSHSSGPGELFF
TRBJ2-1 | - | 14 | - | TRBV7-8 | TGTGCCAGCAGCAACAGGGCAGCCTACAATGAGCAGTTCTTC | CASSNRAAYNEQFF
TRBJ2-3 | - | 14 | - | TRBV10-3 | TGTGCCATCAGTGACACCGGGAGAACAGATACGCAGTATTTT | CAISDTGRTDTQYF
TRBJ1-3 | - | 14 | - | TRBV2 | TGTGCCAGCAGTGAGCGGGAGTCTGGAAACACCATATATTTT | CASSERESGNTIYF
TRBJ2-1 | - | 12 | - | TRBV5-4 | TGTGCCAGCAGAGAACGGGGGTCGGGGGAGTTCTTC | CASRERGSGEFF
TRBJ1-1 | - | 16 | - | TRBV15 | TGTGCCACCAGCAGGGACCTCAGGGCAGGTGGGACTGAAGCTTTCTTT | CATSRDLRAGGTEAFF
TRBJ2-2 | - | 14 | - | TRBV9 | TGTGCCAGCAGGGCGGCCACGAACACCGGGGAGCTGTTTTTT | CASRAATNTGELFF
TRBJ2-7 | - | 13 | - | TRBV9 | TGTGCCAGCAGCGAGAGGATGGCGGGCGAGCAGTACTTC | CASSERMAGEQYF
TRBJ2-3 | many | 15 | - | TRBV6-5 | TGTGCCAGCAGTTACTCATGGACATTCGCAGATACGCAGTATTTT | CASSYSWTFADTQYF
TRBJ2-1 | - | 13 | TRBD2 | TRBV7-2 | TGTGCCAGCAGCTCGACAGCGGGGGGTGAGCAGTTCTTC | CASSSTAGGEQFF
TRBJ1-4 | - | 15 | TRBD1 | TRBV5-1 | TGCGCCAGCAGCTGGGGGACAGGGGACTCTGAAAAACTGTTTTTT | CASSWGTGDSEKLFF
TRBJ2-7 | many | 15 | - | TRBV7-9 | TGTGCCAGCAGCTACTTACAGGCCTCTTCCTACGAGCAGTACTTC | CASSYLQASSYEQYF
TRBJ1-5 | many | 16 | TRBD1 | TRBV7-2 | TGTGCCAGCAGCTTAACAGGGGGATTGGACAATCAGCCCCAGCATTTT | CASSLTGGLDNQPQHF
TRBJ2-3 | - | 16 | TRBD2 | TRBV15 | TGTGCCACCAGCAGAGATAGCGGGGGGCGGGGAGATACGCAGTATTTT | CATSRDSGGRGDTQYF
TRBJ1-1 | - | 15 | - | TRBV2 | TGTGCCAGCAGTGCTGATGCTACTTACAACACTGAAGCTTTCTTT | CASSADATYNTEAFF
TRBJ2-1 | few | 15 | TRBD1 | TRBV19 | TGTGCCAGTAGTATAGGAGACAGGGAAAACAATGAGCAGTTCTTC | CASSIGDRENNEQFF
TRBJ2-3 | few | 15 | - | TRBV5-1 | TGCGCCAGCAGCTTGGCCGGGAAAAGCACAGATACGCAGTATTTT | CASSLAGKSTDTQYF
TRBJ1-2 | many | 13 | TRBD1 | TRBV19 | TGTGCCAGTAGTATCGGACAGGGCGATGGCTACACCTTC | CASSIGQGDGYTF
TRBJ1-2 | many | 11 | - | TRBV29-1 | TGCAGCGTTGAATCTGTGCGGGGCTACACCTTC | CSVESVRGYTF
TRBJ1-2 | few | 16 | - | TRBV4-3 | TGCGCCAGCAGCCAGAGGGGAGGGGCCCGAAACTATGGCTACACCTTC | CASSQRGGARNYGYTF
TRBJ1-1 | few | 13 | TRBD1 | TRBV4-3 | TGCGCCAGCAGCCAGGACAGGCTCACCAAAGCTTTCTTT | CASSQDRLTKAFF
TRBJ2-5 | - | 16 | TRBD2 | TRBV30 | TGTGCCTGGAGTGTACGGGGACTAGCGGGATCAGAGACCCAGTACTTC | CAWSVRGLAGSETQYF
TRBJ1-2 | many | 15 | TRBD1 | TRBV2 | TGTGCCAGCGCGGACAGGTGGCAAGCTAACTATGGCTACACCTTC | CASADRWQANYGYTF
TRBJ1-5 | few | 15 | - | TRBV7-8 | TGTGCCAGCAGCTTAGCCTGGAGTAGCAATCAGCCCCAGCATTTT | CASSLAWSSNQPQHF
TRBJ2-5 | few | 14 | TRBD1 | TRBV29-1 | TGCAGCGTTGAAAGTGGGACAGGGGGTTGGACCCAGTACTTC | CSVESGTGGWTQYF
TRBJ1-2 | few | 16 | - | TRBV6-6 | TGTGCCAGCAGTACCACAGGGATAGGGCCTATGGGGGGCTACACCTTC | CASSTTGIGPMGGYTF
TRBJ1-2 | - | 16 | - | TRBV19 | TGTGCCATCTCTCATCGCGGGAGTCTCAGTCCAGGCGGCTACACCTTC | CAISHRGSLSPGGYTF
TRBJ2-1 | few | 13 | - | TRBV7-2 | TGTGCCAGCAGCCTGGGACACTACAATGAGCAGTTCTTC | CASSLGHYNEQFF
TRBJ1-2 | - | 15 | - | TRBV7-3 | TGTGCCAGCAGCCGGGACGGGACTTTCGACTATGGCTACACCTTC | CASSRDGTFDYGYTF
TRBJ2-3 | - | 16 | - | TRBV6-5 | TGTGCCAGCAGTTACCGTGCCCCCAGTACAACAGATACGCAGTATTTT | CASSYRAPSTTDTQYF
TRBJ2-3 | few | 15 | TRBD1 | TRBV9 | TGTGCCAGCAACCTCGGACAGGGCAACACAGATACGCAGTATTTT | CASNLGQGNTDTQYF
TRBJ2-1 | few | 15 | TRBD2 | TRBV13 | TGTGCCAGCAGTCGTCTAGCGGGAGGGCTCGGTGAGCAGTTCTTC | CASSRLAGGLGEQFF
TRBJ1-5 | - | 15 | - | TRBV6-6 | TGTGCCAGCAGATTGGACAGTAATAGCAATCAGCCCCAGCATTTT | CASRLDSNSNQPQHF
TRBJ1-4 | few | 15 | TRBD1 | TRBV7-9 | TGTGCCAGCAGCTCCTGGACAGGGATAAATGAAAAACTGTTTTTT | CASSSWTGINEKLFF
TRBJ2-5 | - | 12 | - | TRBV29-1 | TGCAGCGTTGCTCCTAGCGAGAAGACCCAGTACTTC | CSVAPSEKTQYF
TRBJ1-1 | few | 16 | - | TRBV1 | TGCACCAGCAGCCATATACTGTCGGGGGGACTGTCTGAAGCTTTCTTT | CTSSHILSGGLSEAFF
TRBJ2-3 | - | 16 | TRBD1 | TRBV15 | TGTGCCACCAGCAGAGATGGGACAGGGTTGACAGATACGCAGTATTTT | CATSRDGTGLTDTQYF
TRBJ1-4 | few | 13 | TRBD1 | TRBV7-2 | TGTGCCAGCAGCTTGGGACAGTTGGGCAAACTGTTTTTT | CASSLGQLGKLFF
TRBJ2-5 | - | 12 | - | TRBV28 | TGTGCCAGCAGTTCTACAGAAGAGACCCAGTACTTC | CASSSTEETQYF
TRBJ1-2 | few | 13 | TRBD1 | TRBV5-1 | TGTGCCAGCAGCTTGGGGACAGGGCTTGGCTACACCTTC | CASSLGTGLGYTF
TRBJ2-2 | - | 16 | TRBD2 | TRBV2 | TGTGCCAGCGGGTTGGCGGGAGCGGTTGGCACCGGGGAGCTGTTTTTT | CASGLAGAVGTGELFF
TRBJ1-5 | - | 11 | - | TRBV7-2 | TGTGCCAGCAGCCTTAGAGGGCCCCAGCATTTT | CASSLRGPQHF
TRBJ1-4 | few | 17 | - | TRBV4-1 | TGCGCCAGCAGCCAAGATCGATTGCTAGGGGCTAACGAAAAACTGTTTTTT | CASSQDRLLGANEKLFF
TRBJ2-1 | few | 15 | TRBD1 | TRBV11-3 | TGTGCCAGCAGCTTAGGGCAGGGGGCTCTCGATGAGCAGTTCTTC | CASSLGQGALDEQFF
TRBJ2-7 | many | 14 | TRBD1 | TRBV28 | TGTGCCAGCCTAGCTTCGACAGGGTTCTACGAGCAGTACTTC | CASLASTGFYEQYF
TRBJ2-7 | few | 15 | TRBD1 | TRBV28 | TGTGCCAGCGTAAACTCCGGGACAGCTTCCTACGAGCAGTACTTC | CASVNSGTASYEQYF
TRBJ2-5 | - | 13 | - | TRBV11-2 | TGTGCCAGCTCCGCGGGACTTCAAGAGACCCAGTACTTC | CASSAGLQETQYF
TRBJ1-5 | few | 17 | - | TRBV4-3 | TGCGCCAGCAGCCATCTAGGGGACATATCGAGCAATCAGCCCCAGCATTTT | CASSHLGDISSNQPQHF